Detailed here is one TCR beta chain. The CDR3 contains 14 residues. Trimming took off 4 bases at V and 3 bases at J, with 13 bases between the two ends. Germline-derived CDR1 and CDR2 are SGDLS and YYNGEE. This entry comes from a study of T cells after yellow fever vaccination. 5'RACE template switching generated TCR cDNA, adding a universal primer site and UMIs. TCRdb itself ran the 5' RACE reads through MiXCR, one entry per CDR3 protein. The sample records a few hundred thousand distinct CDR3 sequences, around 7% being singletons. The source material was PBMCs, sampled approximately 40 days after the first yellow fever vaccination. The V gene is TRBV9, the J gene TRBJ1-2; D is unclear. The receptor was derived from a man aged 18 to 29 who received the YFV17D yellow fever vaccine. The CDR3 is CASSPRDGDYGYTF. CDR3 nucleotide sequence: TGTGCCAGCAGCCCAAGGGATGGAGACTATGGCTACACCTTC.